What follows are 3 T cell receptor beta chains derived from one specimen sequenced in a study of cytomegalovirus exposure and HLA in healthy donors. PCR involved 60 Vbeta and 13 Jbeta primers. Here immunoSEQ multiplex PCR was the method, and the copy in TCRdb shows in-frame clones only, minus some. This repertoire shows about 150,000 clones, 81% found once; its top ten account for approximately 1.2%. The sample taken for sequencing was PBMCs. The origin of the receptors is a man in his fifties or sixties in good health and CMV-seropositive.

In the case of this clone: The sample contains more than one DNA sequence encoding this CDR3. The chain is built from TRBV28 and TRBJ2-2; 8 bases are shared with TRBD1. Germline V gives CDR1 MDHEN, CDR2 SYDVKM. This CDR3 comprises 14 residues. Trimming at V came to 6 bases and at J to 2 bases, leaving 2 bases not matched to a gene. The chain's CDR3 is CASRGTGNTGELFF. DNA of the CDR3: TGTGCCAGCAGGGGGACAGGAAACACCGGGGAGCTGTTTTTT.

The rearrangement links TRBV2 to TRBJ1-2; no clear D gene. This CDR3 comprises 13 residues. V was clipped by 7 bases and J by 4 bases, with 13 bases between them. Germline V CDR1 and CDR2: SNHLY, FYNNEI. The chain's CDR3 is CASTGRAVYGYTF. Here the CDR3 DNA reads TGTGCCAGCACGGGGAGGGCTGTCTATGGCTACACCTTC.

The CDR3 coding sequence is TGTGCCAGCAGTTTACGGGACTCCTACGAGCAGTACTTC. This encodes CASSLRDSYEQYF. The chain has TRBV27 and TRBJ2-7, with D possibly TRBD2 on 5 matching bases. The CDR3 is made up of 13 amino acids. The germline gives CDR1 MNHEY, CDR2 SMNVEV (reference sequence). With 2 bases removed from V and 0 bases from J, the gap between germline ends came to 5 bases.